This T cell receptor beta chain was sequenced in a study of cytomegalovirus exposure and HLA in healthy donors. This PCR relied on a set of 60 Vbeta primers and 13 Jbeta primers. The repertoire was sequenced with immunoSEQ multiplex PCR; TCRdb's copy has only in-frame clones and lacks some. The data show roughly 140,000 clones, about 82% seen once. Study results and caveats: About 87% or about 30% of the time was how often most TCR beta V segments were productive, according to an earlier analysis.

V was pared by 3 bases and J by 7 bases, with 15 bases between. Germline CDR1 is SNHLY and CDR2 is FYNNEI. There are 15 residues in the CDR3. This clone was recorded only once. The antigen is unknown. The gene calls are TRBV2 and TRBJ1-4; D is unresolved. This clonotype was sampled from a male donor in good health and CMV-seronegative. The sample comprised PBMCs. CDR3 protein: CASSEAARRGEKLFF. CDR3 DNA: TGTGCCAGCAGTGAGGCGGCGCGGAGAGGTGAAAAACTGTTTTTT.